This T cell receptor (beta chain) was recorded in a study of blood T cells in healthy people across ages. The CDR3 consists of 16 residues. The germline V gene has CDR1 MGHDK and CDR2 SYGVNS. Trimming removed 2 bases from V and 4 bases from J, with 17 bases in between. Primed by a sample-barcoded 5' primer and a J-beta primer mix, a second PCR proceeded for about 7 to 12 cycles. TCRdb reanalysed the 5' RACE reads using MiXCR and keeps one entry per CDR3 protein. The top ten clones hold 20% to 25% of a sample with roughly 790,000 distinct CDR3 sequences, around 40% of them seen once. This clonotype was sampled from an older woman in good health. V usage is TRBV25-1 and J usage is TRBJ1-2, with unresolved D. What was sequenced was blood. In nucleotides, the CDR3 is TGTGCCAGCAGTGAAATGAATGAGAGATTTCTCTATGGCTACACCTTC. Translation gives CASSEMNERFLYGYTF.